Listed below are T cell receptor beta chains from one sample, sequenced in a study of OX40 agonist ivuxolimab in advanced cancers. Assay used: immunoSEQ multiplex PCR; TCRdb lists only in-frame clones, some missing. In the table there are roughly 100,000 clones, roughly 88% of which are singletons. The sequences come from CD4+ or CD8+ T cells sorted from blood, collected in a trial of the OX40 agonist ivuxolimab. Every receptor here comes from an adult with an advanced solid tumor such as melanoma, head and neck, liver or kidney cancer. Both conserved end residues are trimmed from each CDR3. The order of the fields is V gene, J gene, CDR3 protein.

v_call: TRBV11-2
j_call: TRBJ1-5
cdr3_aa: ASSIGTDSNQPQH

v_call: TRBV2
j_call: TRBJ2-7
cdr3_aa: ASSEATRGGRYEQY

v_call: TRBV7-2
j_call: TRBJ2-3
cdr3_aa: ASSLAPVHDTQY

v_call: TRBV30
j_call: TRBJ2-5
cdr3_aa: AWAEGSGRVGETQY

v_call: TRBV19
j_call: TRBJ1-5
cdr3_aa: ASSIQKGLIQPQH

v_call: TRBV28
j_call: TRBJ1-1
cdr3_aa: ASRPQGERNTEAF

v_call: TRBV11-3
j_call: TRBJ2-2
cdr3_aa: ASSPTSGRGELF

v_call: TRBV6-5
j_call: TRBJ2-7
cdr3_aa: ASSRSYEQY

v_call: TRBV5-1
j_call: TRBJ2-3
cdr3_aa: ASEAGTDTDTQY

v_call: TRBV2
j_call: TRBJ2-1
cdr3_aa: AIKKDQRGVEQF

v_call: TRBV6-6
j_call: TRBJ2-5
cdr3_aa: ASSYYREGRETQY

v_call: TRBV5-4
j_call: TRBJ2-3
cdr3_aa: ATAVGSTQY

v_call: TRBV25-1
j_call: TRBJ2-2
cdr3_aa: ASSRTGGPNTGELF

v_call: TRBV6-5
j_call: TRBJ2-5
cdr3_aa: ASSYSNQGGETQY

v_call: TRBV5-4
j_call: TRBJ2-1
cdr3_aa: ASRFGLSAREASEQF

v_call: TRBV18
j_call: TRBJ2-7
cdr3_aa: ASSPLSGEGSYEQY

v_call: TRBV14
j_call: TRBJ2-5
cdr3_aa: ASSQDLGETQY

v_call: TRBV12-5
j_call: TRBJ2-2
cdr3_aa: ASGLEGYTGELF

v_call: TRBV9
j_call: TRBJ1-3
cdr3_aa: AGSLGGFSGNTIY

v_call: TRBV10-1
j_call: TRBJ1-1
cdr3_aa: ASGGAEAF

v_call: TRBV27
j_call: TRBJ2-1
cdr3_aa: ASSPRGTVSGRRGEQF

v_call: TRBV28
j_call: TRBJ1-4
cdr3_aa: ASSLQVQQELF